These 2 T cell receptor beta chains were all obtained from the same sample, sequenced in a study of blood T cells in healthy people across ages. A second about 6 to 12 cycle PCR used barcoded and J-beta primers. TCRdb fed the 5' RACE reads into MiXCR, producing one record per CDR3 protein. Among about 1,400,000 distinct CDR3 sequences listed, about 40% were seen once. The sample comprised blood. Receptors originate from a woman between 18 and 30 years old in good health.

This clonotype occurred a few times. The gene calls are TRBV7-9 and TRBJ1-1; D perhaps matches TRBD1 (5 bases). CDR1 and CDR2 from the germline V gene are SEHNR and FQNEAQ (reference sequence). The CDR3 runs to 15 residues. V was pared by 4 bases and J by 0 bases, with 12 bases between. CDR3 sequence: CASSSQGGVNTEAFF. DNA for the CDR3: TGTGCCAGCAGCTCCCAGGGAGGGGTGAACACTGAAGCTTTCTTT.

The chain recombines TRBV5-1 with TRBJ2-3, with 11 bases lining up with TRBD1. Germline CDR1 reads SGHRS; CDR2 reads YFSETQ. The CDR3 runs to 15 residues. J gave up 8 bases and V 4 bases, and 9 bases lay outside the gene matches. Here the CDR3 DNA reads TGCGCCAGCAGCATCGGGACAGGGGGACGGGCTACGCAGTATTTT. Protein: CASSIGTGGRATQYF. Full variable domain (missing parts from reference TRBV5-1 and TRBJ2-3): KAGVTQTPRYLIKTRGQQVTLSCSPISGHRSVSWYQQTPGQGLQFLFEYFSETQRNKGNFPGRFSGRQFSNSRSEMNVSTLELGDSALYLCASSIGTGGRATQYFGPGTRLTVL.